Below, 9 T cell receptor beta chains from the same sample are listed, as sequenced in a study of control samples from healthy donors and cancer patients. The protocol was immunoSEQ multiplex PCR, while the TCRdb copy is restricted to in-frame clones and leaves out a portion. The repertoire consists of approximately 120,000 clones, with about nine tenths occurring once and the leading ten covering more than 8%. The sequenced material came from blood. The receptors stem from a middle-aged man in good health.

V gene TRBV29-1 combines with J gene TRBJ2-7, with 7 bases matching TRBD2. The junction had 12 bases not matched to a gene; V was cut back by 5 bases and J by 2 bases. This CDR3 contains 15 residues. In germline, CDR1 is SQVTM, CDR2 ANQGSEA. The CDR3 sequence is CSVSGGGVSAYEQYF. The DNA of the CDR3 is TGCAGCGTTTCGGGTGGGGGGGTTTCGGCCTACGAGCAGTACTTC.

The chain recombines TRBV6-6 with TRBJ2-7, with a tentative D call TRBD1 (6 bases). CDR3 length: 15 amino acids. Per germline, CDR1 MNHNY and CDR2 SVGAGI (reference sequence). The V end was cut by 1 base, the J end by 1 base, with 11 bases between. In DNA form, the CDR3 reads TGTGCCAGCAGTTACTACCCACAGGGATCCTACGAGCAGTACTTC. Its protein product is CASSYYPQGSYEQYF.

As DNA, the CDR3 is TGTGCCAGCAGCGTACGGGCCCGGGACAGGGATGGCTACACCTTC. Residues: CASSVRARDRDGYTF. This chain uses TRBV9 with TRBJ1-2; 9 bases map to TRBD1. With V trimmed by 1 base and J by 6 bases, 7 bases remained unmatched. The V gene's germline CDR1 is SGDLS and CDR2 YYNGEE. This CDR3 has 15 amino acids.

The rearrangement joins TRBV19 to TRBJ2-3; D not resolved. CDR1 and CDR2 from the germline V gene are LNHDA and SQIVND (reference sequence). The CDR3 spans 17 residues. Trimming removed 5 bases at V and 4 bases at J, with 22 bases between. The CDR3 protein is CASSGVASRIVSDTQYF. The CDR3 DNA reads TGTGCCAGTAGTGGGGTGGCTTCACGGATAGTGTCAGATACGCAGTATTTT.

J is TRBJ2-7 and V is TRBV4-1; TRBD1 matches 7 bases. The germline gives CDR1 MGHRA, CDR2 YSYEKL. V shed 4 bases and J 5 bases; nucleotides not matched to a gene: 11. The CDR3 contains 15 residues. The CDR3 DNA reads as TGCGCCAGCAGCCGCCTACAGGGGCCTGGCGACGAGCAGTACTTC. Encoded protein: CASSRLQGPGDEQYF.

The CDR3 is CASSLNGNPDTEAFF. Written as DNA, the CDR3 is TGTGCCAGCTCACTAAATGGGAACCCGGACACTGAAGCTTTCTTT. V gene TRBV18 combines with J gene TRBJ1-1; D is unresolved. The V gene lost 4 bases and the J gene lost 3 bases, with 15 bases spanning the gap. From germline, CDR1 is KGHSH and CDR2 LQKENI. The CDR3 contains 15 residues.

This rearrangement joins TRBV6-4 to TRBJ2-7, with no clear D. CDR1 is MRHNA and CDR2 is SNTAGT in the germline V gene. The V and J ends lost 9 bases and 5 bases respectively, with 8 bases between them. CDR3 size: 10 residues. The CDR3 nucleotides read TGTGCCAGGGGTAGCCACGAGCAGTACTTC. This codes for CARGSHEQYF.

The chain couples TRBV3-1 (or the pseudogene TRBV3-2) to TRBJ2-6; D uncertain. V gave up 6 bases and J gave up 2 bases, with 8 bases separating them. The CDR3 runs to 14 residues. CDR1 and CDR2 from the germline V gene are LGHDT and YNNKEL (reference sequence). CDR3 amino acids: CASRALPGANVLTF. CDR3 DNA sequence: TGTGCCAGCAGGGCCCTACCTGGGGCCAACGTCCTGACTTTC.

The chain employs TRBV21-1 and TRBJ1-1. TRBV21-1 is a pseudogene locus. The CDR3 length is 15 residues. The CDR3 DNA is TGTGCCAGCACCCCGAAGGGGGGAAGGGACACTGAAGCTTTCTTT. Protein sequence: CASTPKGGRDTEAFF.